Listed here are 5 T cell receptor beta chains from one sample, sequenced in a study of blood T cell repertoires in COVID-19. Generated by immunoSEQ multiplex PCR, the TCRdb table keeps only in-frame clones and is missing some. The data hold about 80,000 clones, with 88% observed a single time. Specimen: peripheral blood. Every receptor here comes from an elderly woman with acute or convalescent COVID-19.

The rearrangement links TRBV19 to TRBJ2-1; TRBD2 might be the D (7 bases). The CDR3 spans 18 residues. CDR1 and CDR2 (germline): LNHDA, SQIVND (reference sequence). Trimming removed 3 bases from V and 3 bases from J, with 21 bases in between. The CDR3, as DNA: TGTGCCAGTAGTATGGTTCGGGGGGCGGGAGCGGTCTACAATGAGCAGTTCTTC. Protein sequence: CASSMVRGAGAVYNEQFF. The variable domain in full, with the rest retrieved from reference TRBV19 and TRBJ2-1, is DGGITQSPKYLFRKEGQNVTLSCEQNLNHDAMYWYRQDPGQGLRLIYYSQIVNDFQKGDIAEGYSVSREKKESFPLTVTSAQKNPTAFYLCASSMVRGAGAVYNEQFFGPGTRLTVL.

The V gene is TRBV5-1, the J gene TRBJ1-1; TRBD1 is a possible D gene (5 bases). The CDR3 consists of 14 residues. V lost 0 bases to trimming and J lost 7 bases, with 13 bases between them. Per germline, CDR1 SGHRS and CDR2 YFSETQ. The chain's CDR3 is CASSLGLGLDEAFF. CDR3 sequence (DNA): TGCGCCAGCAGCTTGGGACTGGGGCTAGATGAAGCTTTCTTT.

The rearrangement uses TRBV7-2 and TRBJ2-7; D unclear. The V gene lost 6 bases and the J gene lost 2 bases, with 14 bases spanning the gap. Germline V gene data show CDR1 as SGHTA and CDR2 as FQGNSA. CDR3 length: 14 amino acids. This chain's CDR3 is CASSSTFPPYEQYF. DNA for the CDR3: TGTGCCAGCAGTTCCACATTCCCCCCCTACGAGCAGTACTTC.

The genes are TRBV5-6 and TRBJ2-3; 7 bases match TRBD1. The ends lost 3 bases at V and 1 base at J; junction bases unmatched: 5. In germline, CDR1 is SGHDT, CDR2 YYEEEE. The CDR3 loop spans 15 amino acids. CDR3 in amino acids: CASSSRGSGTDTQYF. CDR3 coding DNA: TGTGCCAGCAGCTCCAGGGGGAGCGGCACAGATACGCAGTATTTT.

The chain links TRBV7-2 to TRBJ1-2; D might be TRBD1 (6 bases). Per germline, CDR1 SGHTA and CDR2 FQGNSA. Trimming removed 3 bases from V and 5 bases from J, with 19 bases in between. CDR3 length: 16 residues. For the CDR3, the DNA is TGTGCCAGCAGCTTGGGCCTGGACAGCCTGGGGTATGGCTACACCTTC. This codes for CASSLGLDSLGYGYTF.